This T cell receptor beta chain appears in the sequencing data of a study of blood T cell repertoires in COVID-19. Study summary: The origin of the acute and convalescent COVID-19 samples was the United States, Italy and Spain. From T cells, B-cell-depleted T cells, or PBMCs came the material, which was cDNA or gDNA.

In the authors' workflow: Amplifying reference gene primers gave estimates of nucleated cell counts. This table comes from immunoSEQ multiplex PCR, and its TCRdb copy is limited to in-frame clones, with some not included. That table is the source of V, J and clone size, and D and trimming were worked out from the DNA. The sample shows fewer than 350,000 clones, around nine tenths of them seen only once. Followed over time, Seattle patients had been enrolled while infection was active. The CDR3 loop spans 14 amino acids. Trimming stripped 3 bases from V and 7 bases from J, with 15 bases between. Germline V gene data show CDR1 as MDHEN and CDR2 as SYDVKM.

V gene TRBV28 combines with J gene TRBJ1-2, with D perhaps matching TRBD1 (5 bases). This clonotype originated in a woman in her sixties or seventies with COVID-19, enrolled during active disease. Sequenced: peripheral blood. CDR3 coding DNA: TGTGCCAGCAGTTTTCCCGCAGGGAGGTCTGGCTACACCTTC. Protein product: CASSFPAGRSGYTF.